These 4 T cell receptor beta chains originate from one sample sequenced in a study of shared clonotypes between healthy human individuals. TCRdb's table, derived via immunoSEQ multiplex PCR, lists solely in-frame clones and lacks some. The sample contains about 1.1 million clones, 60% to 85% of which appear only once. The sample comprised memory CD4+ T cells from PBMCs. Subset noted: CD45RA-negative fraction. These receptors came from a man younger than 35 in good health. Some clones in this sample may be carry-over from other donors' samples.

The chain recombines TRBV7-2 with TRBJ1-1; D ambiguous. The CDR3 length is 14 residues. Germline V gene lookup returns CDR1 SGHTA and CDR2 FQGNSA. Trimming left V 5 bases short and J 1 base short, with 11 bases between. This CDR3 is CASSEANWNTEAFF. CDR3 sequence (DNA): TGTGCCAGCAGCGAGGCGAACTGGAACACTGAAGCTTTCTTT.

This clone came up once. As DNA, the CDR3 is TGTGCCAGCAGCCAAGAGTTGGACGCAAGCTACGAGCAGTACTTC. Translation gives CASSQELDASYEQYF. The genes are TRBV4-2 and TRBJ2-7; D gene ambiguous. The ends were cut back, 0 bases at V and 3 bases at J, with 12 bases in the middle. Germline CDR1 LGHNA, CDR2 YNFKEQ. This CDR3 has 15 residues.

This chain connects TRBV7-6 to TRBJ2-7; 8 bases agree with TRBD2. Germline loops: CDR1 SGHVS, CDR2 FNYEAQ. With 3 bases clipped from V and 1 base from J, the junction kept 5 bases outside the gene matches. The CDR3 consists of 15 residues. The CDR3 is CASSFYGTRSYEQYF. CDR3 nucleotides: TGTGCCAGCAGCTTTTATGGGACTAGATCCTACGAGCAGTACTTC.

There are many counts of this clone. The rearrangement links TRBV4-1 to TRBJ2-7; D is perhaps TRBD1 (5 bases). Trimming took 2 bases from V and 5 from J, leaving 10 bases between them. This CDR3 contains 13 residues. Germline loops: CDR1 MGHRA, CDR2 YSYEKL. The CDR3 spells CASSQSDRHEQYF. As DNA, the CDR3 is TGCGCCAGCAGCCAATCCGACAGACACGAGCAGTACTTC.